The next 17 T cell receptor beta chains were all read from a single sample in a study of blood T cell repertoires in COVID-19. Data came from immunoSEQ multiplex PCR; TCRdb stores just in-frame clones and leaves some out. The sample yields over 130,000 clones, 65% to 90% seen once. The sequenced material came from peripheral blood. The receptors were gathered from a man aged 45-65 years with acute or convalescent COVID-19.

This rearrangement joins TRBV11-2 to TRBJ2-3; D remains ambiguous. This CDR3 is 13 amino acids long. Trimming cost V 3 bases and J 6 bases, with 10 bases left between them. CDR1 is SGHAT, CDR2 FQNNGV, per germline. The CDR3 DNA reads as TGTGCCAGCAGCTTTAGTAGATCTGATACGCAGTATTTT. Translating gives CASSFSRSDTQYF.

This clone appeared once. The chain employs TRBV6-5 and TRBJ2-1; the D is unclear. The CDR3 contains 15 residues. Germline CDR1 reads MNHEY; CDR2 reads SVGAGI. Between the trimmed V and J ends, which lost 5 bases and 5 bases, there was a span of 16 bases. The CDR3 sequence is CASSPDSSRDNEQFF. Written as DNA, the CDR3 is TGTGCCAGCAGTCCCGACTCATCCCGGGACAATGAGCAGTTCTTC.

This clone was detected only once. The chain links TRBV7-6 to TRBJ1-1, with TRBD1 matching 11 bases. Germline V gives CDR1 SGHVS, CDR2 FNYEAQ. CDR3 length: 15 residues. The V segment lost 5 bases and the J segment 5 bases; nucleotides outside the gene matches: 7. Here the CDR3 DNA reads TGTGCCAGCAGCCCGGGGACAGGGGGAGTGACTGAAGCTTTCTTT. Translation: CASSPGTGGVTEAFF.

This chain connects TRBV11-2 to TRBJ2-7; D is ambiguous. The CDR3 runs to 12 residues. Trimming shortened V by 2 bases and J by 7 bases, and 9 bases separated the two germline ends. Germline CDR1 reads SGHAT; CDR2 reads FQNNGV. CDR3 bases: TGTGCCAGCAGCTTATCGGAGAGTGAGCAGTACTTC. This codes for CASSLSESEQYF.

The CDR3 here is CASSDRGDTGELFF. The DNA of the CDR3 is TGTGCCAGCAGTGACAGGGGCGACACCGGGGAGCTGTTTTTT. The J gene is TRBJ2-2, the V gene TRBV6-4; weak D call: TRBD1 (5 bases). Germline lookup yields CDR1 MRHNA and CDR2 SNTAGT. The V and J ends lost 2 bases and 3 bases respectively, with 7 bases between them. The CDR3 is 14 amino acids.

The J gene is TRBJ2-1, the V gene TRBV10-3, with D possibly TRBD1 on 5 matching bases. This CDR3 contains 15 residues. Germline CDR1 ENHRY, CDR2 SYGVKD. The V gene lost 0 bases and the J gene lost 2 bases, with 8 bases spanning the gap. CDR3 sequence reads: CAISESQGPYNEQFF. CDR3 sequence (DNA): TGTGCCATCAGTGAGTCGCAGGGCCCCTACAATGAGCAGTTCTTC.

A single count supports this clone. The gene calls are TRBV28 and TRBJ2-4; no firm D call. Germline CDR1 reads MDHEN; CDR2 reads SYDVKM. The CDR3 extends over 15 amino acids. Trimming left V 4 bases short and J 1 base short, with 11 bases between. In DNA, the CDR3 is TGTGCCAGCAGTTACACCCCCTGGGCCAAAAACATTCAGTACTTC. Translation: CASSYTPWAKNIQYF.

The rearrangement links TRBV11-3 to TRBJ2-2, with 8 bases matching TRBD1. The germline V gene encodes CDR1 SGHNT and CDR2 YENEEA. V lost 5 bases to trimming and J lost 6 bases; unmatched junction nucleotides: 5. The CDR3 runs 14 residues. The CDR3 nucleotides are TGTGCCAGCAGCCTCATGACAGGGGCCGGGGAGCTGTTTTTT. Protein sequence: CASSLMTGAGELFF. The variable domain in full, with the rest retrieved from reference TRBV11-3 and TRBJ2-2, is EAGVVQSPRYKIIEKKQPVAFWCNPISGHNTLYWYLQNLGQGPELLIRYENEEAVDDSQLPKDRFSAERLKGVDSTLKIQPAELGDSAVYLCASSLMTGAGELFFGEGSRLTVL.

J is TRBJ1-2 and V is TRBV11-3, with 7 bases fitting TRBD1. The CDR3 spans 15 residues. V lost 6 bases and J lost 4; bases outside the gene matches: 11. The germline V gene has CDR1 SGHNT and CDR2 YENEEA. The CDR3 region has the DNA TGTGCCAGCAGTTTTGCGGACAGGCCCCTCTATGGCTACACCTTC. Its translation: CASSFADRPLYGYTF.

The chain couples TRBV10-3 to TRBJ2-5, with D perhaps matching TRBD1 (8 bases). Trimming took off 10 bases at V and 5 bases at J, with 23 bases between the two ends. The CDR3 has 15 residues. Germline CDR1 reads ENHRY; CDR2 reads SYGVKD. CDR3 nucleotides: TGTGCCACCGGGGAGGGCGGACAGGGAGGGGAGACCCAGTACTTC. Its protein is CATGEGGQGGETQYF.

The chain joins TRBV29-1 to TRBJ1-2, with 7 bases aligning to TRBD1. This CDR3 is built from 14 residues. Germline V gene sequence: CDR1 SQVTM, CDR2 ANQGSEA. The V and J ends lost 3 bases and 7 bases, in that order; junction bases with no gene match: 11. CDR3: CSVEGLAGGSGYTF. The CDR3 DNA is TGCAGCGTTGAGGGGTTGGCAGGGGGTAGTGGCTACACCTTC.

This chain joins TRBV4-1 and TRBJ2-7; D possibly matches TRBD1 or TRBD2 (6 bases each). The CDR3 runs to 17 residues. Germline V CDR1 and CDR2: MGHRA, YSYEKL. V lost 5 bases to trimming and J lost 2 bases, with 22 bases between them. This CDR3 is CASSKGGTGEPTYEQYF. Here the CDR3 DNA reads TGCGCCAGCAGCAAAGGGGGTACGGGGGAACCCACCTACGAGCAGTACTTC.

The genes are TRBV18 and TRBJ1-2, with D hard to call. The CDR3 runs 11 residues. Trimming shortened V by 3 bases and J by 7 bases, and 6 bases separated the two germline ends. Germline V gene lookup returns CDR1 KGHSH and CDR2 LQKENI. The CDR3 reads CASSPGSGYTF. The CDR3 DNA is TGTGCCAGCTCACCTGGGAGTGGCTACACCTTC.

This chain links TRBV25-1 with TRBJ1-6, with 9 bases identical to TRBD1. Germline V gene sequence: CDR1 MGHDK, CDR2 SYGVNS. V gave up 8 bases and J gave up 9 bases; unmatched junction bases: 8. This CDR3 has 14 residues. This CDR3 reads CASRLTGGGSPLHF. In nucleotides, the CDR3 is TGTGCCAGCCGATTGACAGGGGGGGGTTCACCCCTCCACTTT.

The chain is built from TRBV14 and TRBJ1-6; TRBD1 matches at 8 bases. V gave up 2 bases and J gave up 10 bases; unmatched junction bases: 13. The germline CDR1 and CDR2 sequences are SGHDN and FVKESK. CDR3 length: 17 amino acids. The CDR3 DNA sequence: TGTGCCAGCAGCCAAAACACCCTGGCCAGGGGGCGATCACCCCTCCACTTT. Encoded protein: CASSQNTLARGRSPLHF.

The chain couples TRBV11-2 to TRBJ1-1; D may be TRBD1 (6 bases). V dropped 2 bases and J dropped 11 bases, with 9 bases sitting between them. Per germline, CDR1 SGHAT and CDR2 FQNNGV. The CDR3 has 11 amino acids. This CDR3 is CASSLTGLAFF. CDR3 coding DNA: TGTGCCAGCAGCTTAACAGGGTTGGCTTTCTTT.

CDR3 protein: CRAGTDYGYTF. The CDR3 DNA follows: TGCAGGGCCGGGACAGATTATGGCTACACCTTC. The chain recombines TRBV20-1 with TRBJ1-2; 7 bases align to TRBD1. Germline V gene lookup returns CDR1 DFQATT and CDR2 SNEGSKA (reference sequence). The CDR3 extends over 11 amino acids.